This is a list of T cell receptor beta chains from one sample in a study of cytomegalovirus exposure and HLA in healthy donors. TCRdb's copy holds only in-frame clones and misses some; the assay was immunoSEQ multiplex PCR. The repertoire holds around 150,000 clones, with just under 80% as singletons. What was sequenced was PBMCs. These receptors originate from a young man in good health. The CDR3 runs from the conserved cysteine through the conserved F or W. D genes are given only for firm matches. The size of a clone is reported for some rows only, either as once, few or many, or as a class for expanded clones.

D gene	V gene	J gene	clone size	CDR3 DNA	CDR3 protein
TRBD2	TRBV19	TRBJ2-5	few	TGTGCCAGTAGCCGTGGGGCGGGAGACGAGACCCAGTACTTC	CASSRGAGDETQYF
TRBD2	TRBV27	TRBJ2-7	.	TGTGCCAGCAGTTTAGTCCACCTCGGGGGAGCGGGGGACGGCGAGCAGTACTTC	CASSLVHLGGAGDGEQYF
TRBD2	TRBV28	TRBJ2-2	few	TGTGCCAGCAGTCTCGGGACTAGCGGGAGGGCCCGGACCGGGGAGCTGTTTTTT	CASSLGTSGRARTGELFF
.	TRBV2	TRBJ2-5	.	TGTGCCAGCAGTCCCCAGACTGGCGGTAAAGAGACCCAGTACTTC	CASSPQTGGKETQYF
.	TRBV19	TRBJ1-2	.	TGTGCCAGTAGTGCAGGGGTCGACTATGGCTACACCTTC	CASSAGVDYGYTF
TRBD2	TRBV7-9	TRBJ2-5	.	TGTTCCAGCAGCCAACCTAAACTAGCGGGAGAGACCCAGTACTTC	CSSSQPKLAGETQYF
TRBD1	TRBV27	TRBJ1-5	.	TGTGCCAGCAGTCACACAACGGGACAGGGGGCAGGCAATCAGCCCCAGCATTTT	CASSHTTGQGAGNQPQHF
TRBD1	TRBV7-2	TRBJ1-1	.	TGTGCCAGCAGCGAGACAGGGGTGAGGACTGAAGCTTTCTTT	CASSETGVRTEAFF
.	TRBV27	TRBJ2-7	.	TGTGCCAGCAGTCCCCGAGCAAGCCGTGAGCAGTACTTC	CASSPRASREQYF
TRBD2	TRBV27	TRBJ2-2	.	TGTGCCAGCAGACGCGGGAGCTCGGGACTAGCGGACACCGGGGAGCTGTTTTTT	CASRRGSSGLADTGELFF
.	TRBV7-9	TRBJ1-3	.	TGTGCCAGCAGCCCCGCAGACAGGCGAGCCTCTGGAAACACCATATATTTT	CASSPADRRASGNTIYF
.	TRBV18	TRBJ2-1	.	TGTGCCAGCTCAAGAGGGCGGGCTGAGCAGTTCTTC	CASSRGRAEQFF
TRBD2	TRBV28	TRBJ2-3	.	TGTGCCACTTTGGGGCGGGAGACAGATACGCAGTATTTT	CATLGRETDTQYF
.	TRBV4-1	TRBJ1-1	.	TGCGCCAGCAGCCAGAGTTCGGGCACTGAAGCTTTCTTT	CASSQSSGTEAFF
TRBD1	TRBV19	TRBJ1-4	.	TGTGCCAGTAGTATAATGACAGGGGTGGTTGAAAAACTGTTTTTT	CASSIMTGVVEKLFF
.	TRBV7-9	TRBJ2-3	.	TGTTCCAGCAGCTTAACGGGAGATACGCAGTATTTT	CSSSLTGDTQYF
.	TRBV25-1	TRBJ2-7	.	TGTGCCAGCAGTGACACTCCCTCCTACGAGCAGTACTTC	CASSDTPSYEQYF
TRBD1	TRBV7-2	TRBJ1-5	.	TGTGCCAGTGCCGGACAGGGGGCACAGCCCCAGCATTTT	CASAGQGAQPQHF
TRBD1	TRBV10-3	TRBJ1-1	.	TGTGCCATCAGTGAGGTACAGGGGTGGGCTTTCTTT	CAISEVQGWAFF
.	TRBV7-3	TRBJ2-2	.	TGTGCCAGCAGCTTATTTTCTCCTTCGAACACCGGGGAGCTGTTTTTT	CASSLFSPSNTGELFF
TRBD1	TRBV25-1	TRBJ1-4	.	TGTGCCAGCAGTGCCGACAGGGGCACTAATGAAAAACTGTTTTTT	CASSADRGTNEKLFF
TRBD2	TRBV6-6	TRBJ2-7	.	TGTGCCAGCAGTTACTCGCTAGCGGCCCACGAGCAGTACTTC	CASSYSLAAHEQYF
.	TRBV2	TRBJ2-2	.	TGTGCCAGCAGCTATGAACAGGATGTGGGGGAGCTGTTTTTT	CASSYEQDVGELFF
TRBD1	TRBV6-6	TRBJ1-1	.	TGTGCCAGCAGTCAACCCCACGGGACAGAACTAGAAGCTTTCTTT	CASSQPHGTELEAFF
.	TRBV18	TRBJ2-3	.	TGTGCCAGCTCACCAGGCGCGGCGGCAGGGACGCAGTATTTT	CASSPGAAAGTQYF
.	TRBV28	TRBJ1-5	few	TGTGCCAGCAGTTTTAAAGGGGGTCGGGGCAATCAGCCCCAGCATTTT	CASSFKGGRGNQPQHF
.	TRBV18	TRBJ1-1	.	TGTGCCAGCTCACCAGTGGGGCTTGAAGCTTTCTTT	CASSPVGLEAFF
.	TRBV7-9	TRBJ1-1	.	TGTGCCAGCAGCTTCGTACCCCGGGACACCAGCACTGAAGCTTTCTTT	CASSFVPRDTSTEAFF
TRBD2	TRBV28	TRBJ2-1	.	TGTGCCAGCAGCCACGCGGTGGGGGAGGGCCTCAATGAGCAGTTCTTC	CASSHAVGEGLNEQFF
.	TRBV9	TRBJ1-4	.	TGTGCCAGCAGCGTAGGAAGTGGGTTTCCGGAGAAACTGTTTTTT	CASSVGSGFPEKLFF
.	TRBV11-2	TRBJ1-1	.	TGTGCCAGCAGCGACCAGGGGAACACTGAAGCTTTCTTT	CASSDQGNTEAFF
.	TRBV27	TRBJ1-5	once	TGTGCCAGCAGTTTAGTCGGCGGGTCGGGCAATCAGCCCCAGCATTTT	CASSLVGGSGNQPQHF
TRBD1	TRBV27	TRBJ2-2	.	TGTGCCAGCAGTTACGGACAGGGGATCGCCGGGGAGCTGTTTTTT	CASSYGQGIAGELFF
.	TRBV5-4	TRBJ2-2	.	TGTGCCAGCAGCTTATGGCGGGGCCCCACCGGGGAGCTGTTTTTT	CASSLWRGPTGELFF
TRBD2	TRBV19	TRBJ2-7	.	TGTGCCAGTAGTATAGGAGCGGGAGGGACCTACGAGCAGTACTTC	CASSIGAGGTYEQYF
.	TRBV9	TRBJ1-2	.	TGTGCCAGCAGCGTAGCCTCGGGAACTAACTATGGCTACACCTTC	CASSVASGTNYGYTF
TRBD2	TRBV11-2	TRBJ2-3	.	TGTGCCAGCGGGTGGAGTAGCGGGACGATCACAGATACGCAGTATTTT	CASGWSSGTITDTQYF
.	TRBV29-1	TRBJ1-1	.	TGCAGCGTTGAGAGCAACACTGAAGCTTTCTTT	CSVESNTEAFF
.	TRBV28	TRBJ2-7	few	TGTGCCAGCTCTTGGGCCCTCGGTGAGCAGTACTTC	CASSWALGEQYF
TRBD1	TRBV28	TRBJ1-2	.	TGTGCCAGCAGCGGCGCCGGGACAGGGTCTGGCTACACCTTC	CASSGAGTGSGYTF
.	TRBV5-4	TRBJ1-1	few	TGTGCCAGCAGCTTGGCGCGGTTCCCGGTGAACACTGAAGCTTTCTTT	CASSLARFPVNTEAFF
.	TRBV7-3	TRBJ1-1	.	TGTGCCAGCAGCCAACCACCGACAGCCAACACTGAAGCTTTCTTT	CASSQPPTANTEAFF